This is a list of T cell receptor beta chains from one sample in a study of T cell responses to AZD1222 COVID-19 vaccine. Produced via immunoSEQ multiplex PCR; TCRdb's table is partial and in-frame only. Of around 94,000 clones in the sample, about 88% were seen once. The sequenced sample was peripheral blood, obtained on day 0 of AZD1222 vaccination. The receptor set was obtained from an adult in good health. Both conserved end residues are part of each CDR3. The order of the fields is clone size, CDR3 length, D gene, V gene, J gene, CDR3 DNA, CDR3 protein. A D gene is named only where the DNA matches it firmly. The size of a clone is reported for some rows only, either as once, few or many, or as a class for expanded clones.

>.|14|TRBD1|TRBV6-5|TRBJ1-2
TGTGCCAGCAGTTACGAGGACAGGGGCTTTGGCTACACCTTC
CASSYEDRGFGYTF
>.|14|.|TRBV5-1|TRBJ1-1
TGCGCCAGCAGCTTGCGGTTAATGAACACTGAAGCTTTCTTT
CASSLRLMNTEAFF
>.|14|.|TRBV20-1|TRBJ1-5
TGCAGTGCTAGTTTGGGAGGGGAAAATCAGCCCCAGCATTTT
CSASLGGENQPQHF
>.|17|.|TRBV5-8|TRBJ1-5
TGTGCCAGCAGCTTGGGGTTACGGGGGTATAGCAATCAGCCCCAGCATTTT
CASSLGLRGYSNQPQHF
>.|15|.|TRBV5-5|TRBJ1-2
TGTGCCAGCAGCCTACAGGGTCGGATGAACTATGGCTACACCTTC
CASSLQGRMNYGYTF
>.|16|.|TRBV16|TRBJ1-4
TGTGCCAGCAGCCATAAATTGGTAACAGCCGCCGAAAAACTGTTTTTT
CASSHKLVTAAEKLFF
>few|11|.|TRBV6-5|TRBJ2-7
TGTGCCAGCAGCTTCCGACAGAGACAGTACTTC
CASSFRQRQYF
>.|12|.|TRBV28|TRBJ2-1
TGTGCCAGCAGTATACAGGGCGGTGAGCAGTTCTTC
CASSIQGGEQFF
>.|11|.|TRBV11-2|TRBJ2-7
TGTGCCAGCAGCCCCGGATACGAGCAGTACTTC
CASSPGYEQYF
>.|17|TRBD1|TRBV6-1|TRBJ1-2
TGTGCCAGCAGTGAAGAGACTCAAGGGACAGAAGGATATGGCTACACCTTC
CASSEETQGTEGYGYTF
>.|13|.|TRBV12-3/TRBV12-4|TRBJ2-7
TGTGCCAGCAGTTTTTACACCGAGGGGGAGCAGTACTTC
CASSFYTEGEQYF
>.|14|TRBD1|TRBV2|TRBJ2-7
TGTGCCAGCTGCCCCGGGACAGGTTCCTACGAGCAGTACTTC
CASCPGTGSYEQYF
>.|15|.|TRBV29-1|TRBJ1-1
TGCAGCTTTGGAGGCCGGTTTAGTGTGAACACTGAAGCTTTCTTT
CSFGGRFSVNTEAFF
>once|14|TRBD1|TRBV15|TRBJ1-5
TGTGCCACCAGCCGGGACAGGAGCAATCAGCCCCAGCATTTT
CATSRDRSNQPQHF
>once|18|TRBD1|TRBV5-4|TRBJ2-5
TGTGCCAGCACCCCCATCCTGGCGGGACAGGGGATCGGGGAGACCCAGTACTTC
CASTPILAGQGIGETQYF
>.|15|TRBD1|TRBV6-5|TRBJ2-5
TGTGCCAGCAGTTCCGGACAGGGGGCCAAAAAGACCCAGTACTTC
CASSSGQGAKKTQYF
>once|15|.|TRBV28|TRBJ1-5
TGTGCTACGAACAGGGAAGTACGAGGGAGCCAGCCCCAGCATTTT
CATNREVRGSQPQHF
>.|16|.|TRBV19|TRBJ1-3
TGTGCCAGTAGTATCTCCTACAGGCGCGGTCGGGACACCATATATTTT
CASSISYRRGRDTIYF
>.|13|.|TRBV27|TRBJ2-7
TGTGCCAGCAGCGACAGGAGCTCCTACGAGCAGTACTTC
CASSDRSSYEQYF
>.|15|.|TRBV10-1|TRBJ2-3
TGCGCCAGCAGCCCCCGATCGGGTGTCACAGATACGCAGTATTTT
CASSPRSGVTDTQYF